The 22 T cell receptor beta chains listed next were all sequenced from one sample in a study of cytomegalovirus exposure and HLA in healthy donors (dated by TCRdb to 2016 to 2017). Receptors were amplified or captured by the immunoSEQ multiplex PCR assay. For the multiplex PCR, a mixture combining 60 forward primers for TCR Vbeta segments and 13 reverse primers for TCR Jbeta segments was used. TCRdb provides this immuneACCESS table in a form limited to in-frame rearrangements. Some clones are lacking; in checked studies, under half of them reflect an unresolved V gene, and why the rest are absent is not known. For this sample there are 130,000 or so clones; 60% to 85% appear just once. The ten top clones hold roughly 1.5% of the sample. Sequencing input: PBMCs. Receptors were obtained from a woman aged 18-29 years in good health and CMV-seronegative.

This sequence joins TRBV30 and TRBJ1-2, with 8 nucleotides matching TRBD1. CDR1 is GTSNPN and CDR2 is SVGIG in the germline V gene (reference sequence). V trimming: 5 bases; J trimming: 6 bases; junction bases outside the gene matches: 2. CDR3 length equals 11 residues. This chain's CDR3 is CAWGQGNGYTF. Here the CDR3 DNA reads TGTGCCTGGGGACAGGGAAATGGCTACACCTTC.

This clone was detected once. J is TRBJ2-1 and V is TRBV14; 14 nucleotides line up with TRBD2. The germline CDR1 and CDR2 sequences are SGHDN and FVKESK. There are 15 residues in the CDR3. The J segment lost 7 bases and the V segment lost 4 bases, leaving 3 bases of the junction unmatched. CDR3 coding DNA: TGTGCCAGCAGCCTGGGGACTAGCGGGAGTAATGAGCAGTTCTTC. Protein: CASSLGTSGSNEQFF. Combining the CDR3 with reference TRBV14 and TRBJ2-1 gives the whole variable domain EAGVTQFPSHSVIEKGQTVTLRCDPISGHDNLYWYRRVMGKEIKFLLHFVKESKQDESGMPNNRFLAERTGGTYSTLKVQPAELEDSGVYFCASSLGTSGSNEQFFGPGTRLTVL.

The chain joins TRBV28 to TRBJ2-2; 8 bases are shared with TRBD1. The CDR3 is made up of 15 amino acids. The V gene end was trimmed by 1 base and the J gene end by 7 bases; junction bases not matched to a gene: 5. Germline CDR1 reads MDHEN; CDR2 reads SYDVKM. The CDR3 loop is CASSLSRGPGGELFF. Written as DNA, the CDR3 is TGTGCCAGCAGTTTATCCAGGGGGCCCGGCGGGGAGCTGTTTTTT.

This clone has just one count. The chain joins TRBV11-2 to TRBJ1-1; 8 bases fit TRBD1. V shed 3 bases, J shed 5 bases, and the junction held 11 bases outside the gene matches. The CDR3 consists of 16 residues. The germline V gene has CDR1 SGHAT and CDR2 FQNNGV. In DNA form, the CDR3 reads TGTGCCAGCAGCTTCACCAGGGGGCGGAGTGGAACTGAAGCTTTCTTT. Protein product: CASSFTRGRSGTEAFF.

The V call is TRBV5-1, the J call TRBJ2-7; 9 positions match TRBD2. Germline CDR1 SGHRS, CDR2 YFSETQ. CDR3 length: 15 residues. The trim removed 0 bases at V and 3 bases at J, leaving 4 bases unmatched. The CDR3 nucleotides are TGCGCCAGCAGCTTGGACCATAGCGGGAGCTACGAGCAGTACTTC. Its translation: CASSLDHSGSYEQYF. Based on the CDR3 plus reference TRBV5-1 and TRBJ2-7, the full variable domain is KAGVTQTPRYLIKTRGQQVTLSCSPISGHRSVSWYQQTPGQGLQFLFEYFSETQRNKGNFPGRFSGRQFSNSRSEMNVSTLELGDSALYLCASSLDHSGSYEQYFGPGTRLTVT.

The V gene is TRBV19, the J gene TRBJ2-5; 10 positions agree with TRBD2. Germline CDR1 and CDR2: LNHDA and SQIVND (reference sequence). With 5 bases clipped from V and 2 bases from J, the junction kept 8 bases outside the gene matches. The length of the CDR3 is 16 residues. The CDR3 loop reads CASSRSASGGQETQYF. The CDR3 coding sequence is TGTGCCAGTAGTCGATCCGCTAGCGGGGGACAAGAGACCCAGTACTTC.

This chain connects TRBV19 to TRBJ2-5, with a tentative D call TRBD1 (6 bases). Trimming removed 3 bases from V and 5 bases from J, with 10 bases in between. Germline CDR1 LNHDA, CDR2 SQIVND (reference sequence). The CDR3 runs to 13 residues. This CDR3 reads CASSIDRSETQYF. CDR3 DNA: TGTGCCAGTAGTATCGACAGGTCCGAGACCCAGTACTTC. Drawing the rest from reference TRBV19 and TRBJ2-5, the complete variable domain is DGGITQSPKYLFRKEGQNVTLSCEQNLNHDAMYWYRQDPGQGLRLIYYSQIVNDFQKGDIAEGYSVSREKKESFPLTVTSAQKNPTAFYLCASSIDRSETQYFGPGTRLLVL.

The chain carries TRBV18 and TRBJ1-5, with TRBD1 identical over 7 bases. CDR1 KGHSH and CDR2 LQKENI come from the germline V gene. The CDR3 consists of 15 residues. After removal of 3 bases from V and 1 base from J, the junction contained 3 bases not matched to a gene. The chain's CDR3 is CASSPSGQSNQPQHF. The DNA for the CDR3 is TGTGCCAGCTCACCCTCGGGACAGAGCAATCAGCCCCAGCATTTT.

The V call is TRBV4-2, the J call TRBJ1-1; 8 positions match TRBD1. CDR3 length: 22 amino acids. Germline CDR1 LGHNA, CDR2 YNFKEQ. With 4 bases clipped from V and 8 bases from J, the junction kept 33 bases outside the gene matches. The DNA for the CDR3 is TGTGCCAGCAGCCCCATAGAACCCGGGGACAGGTCAAAAACGAAGGGCCTTAACGAAGCTTTCTTT. Translation gives CASSPIEPGDRSKTKGLNEAFF.

The CDR3 DNA is TGCGCCAGCAGCCTGGGACAGCGGGATGAAGCTTTCTTT. Its translation: CASSLGQRDEAFF. The rearrangement uses TRBV5-1 and TRBJ1-1; 7 bases map to TRBD1. The CDR3 has 13 residues. The germline CDR1 and CDR2 sequences are SGHRS and YFSETQ. The trim removed 4 bases at V and 7 bases at J, leaving 7 bases unmatched. Full variable domain (remainder filled in from reference TRBV5-1 and TRBJ1-1): KAGVTQTPRYLIKTRGQQVTLSCSPISGHRSVSWYQQTPGQGLQFLFEYFSETQRNKGNFPGRFSGRQFSNSRSEMNVSTLELGDSALYLCASSLGQRDEAFFGQGTRLTVV.

The chain has TRBV4-1 and TRBJ2-4; tentative D call: TRBD1 (6 bases). The CDR3 has 15 residues. Trimming pared 1 base from V and 6 bases from J, leaving 13 bases between. Germline V lookup: CDR1 MGHRA, CDR2 YSYEKL. CDR3 amino acids: CASSQVGEGGNIQYF. CDR3 DNA: TGCGCCAGCAGCCAAGTAGGGGAAGGGGGAAACATTCAGTACTTC.

The CDR3 is CASSLLGGLEETQYF. The CDR3 nucleotides are TGTGCCAGCAGCTTGTTAGGAGGGCTGGAGGAGACCCAGTACTTC. The chain employs TRBV5-6 and TRBJ2-5; maybe TRBD2 (6 bases). V lost 1 base and J 5 bases, leaving 15 bases between the germline ends. The germline V gene has CDR1 SGHDT and CDR2 YYEEEE. The CDR3 contains 15 residues. The complete variable domain, with remaining parts taken from reference TRBV5-6 and TRBJ2-5, reads DAGVTQSPTHLIKTRGQQVTLRCSPKSGHDTVSWYQQALGQGPQFIFQYYEEEERQRGNFPDRFSGHQFPNYSSELNVNALLLGDSALYLCASSLLGGLEETQYFGPGTRLLVL.

This chain uses TRBV5-1 with TRBJ2-2; 9 nucleotides agree with TRBD1. The CDR3 runs to 16 residues. Per germline, CDR1 SGHRS and CDR2 YFSETQ. The J segment lost 4 bases and the V segment lost 3 bases, leaving 7 bases of the junction unmatched. The CDR3 loop is CASSSGQGPFTGELFF. In DNA, the CDR3 is TGCGCCAGCAGCTCAGGACAGGGGCCCTTCACCGGGGAGCTGTTTTTT.

V and J are TRBV7-6 and TRBJ1-3; possible D gene TRBD1, 6 bases. The CDR3 totals 13 residues. V gave up 6 bases and J gave up 4 bases, with 10 bases separating them. CDR1 is SGHVS and CDR2 is FNYEAQ in the germline V gene. CDR3 nucleotides: TGTGCCAGCAGTACAGGGACGGGAAACACCATATATTTT. Its translation is CASSTGTGNTIYF.

This clone has a single count. V usage is TRBV6-4 and J usage is TRBJ2-1; D perhaps matches TRBD2 (5 bases). Between the trimmed V and J ends, which lost 5 bases and 9 bases, there was a span of 20 bases. This CDR3 is built from 15 residues. Germline CDR1 is MRHNA and CDR2 is SNTAGT. CDR3 nucleotide sequence: TGTGCCAGCAGTCCCTCCCGAAGGCTAGCTGGTGAGCAGTTCTTC. Residues: CASSPSRRLAGEQFF.

The rearrangement joins TRBV6-1 to TRBJ1-1; TRBD1 is a possible D gene (5 bases). CDR1 is MNHNS, CDR2 SASEGT, per germline. The CDR3 length is 13 residues. V lost 2 bases and J lost 5, with 9 bases in between. CDR3: CASSETGSTEAFF. DNA of the CDR3: TGTGCCAGCAGTGAAACAGGATCGACTGAAGCTTTCTTT.

J is TRBJ1-2 and V is TRBV12-5, with unresolved D. Looked up from germline, CDR1 is LGHNT and CDR2 is FRNRAP. The CDR3 contains 17 residues. Trimming shortened V by 3 bases and J by 7 bases, and 24 bases separated the two germline ends. This chain's CDR3 is CASGFVRDHLSLGGYTF. For the CDR3, the DNA is TGTGCTAGTGGTTTCGTCCGGGATCACCTTTCCCTCGGTGGCTACACCTTC.

The CDR3 coding sequence is TGTGCCAGCAGCCTAAACTCTGGAAACACCATATATTTT. Its translation: CASSLNSGNTIYF. The chain recombines TRBV7-9 with TRBJ1-3; D uncertain. Germline assignment: CDR1 SEHNR and CDR2 FQNEAQ (reference sequence). The V and J ends lost 5 bases and 0 bases respectively, with 5 bases between them. The CDR3 length is 13 residues. Variable domain in full (rest from reference TRBV7-9 and TRBJ1-3): DTGVSQNPRHKITKRGQNVTFRCDPISEHNRLYWYRQTLGQGPEFLTYFQNEAQLEKSRLLSDRFSAERPKGSFSTLEIQRTEQGDSAMYLCASSLNSGNTIYFGEGSWLTVV.

The rearrangement joins TRBV5-4 to TRBJ1-1; 7 bases map to TRBD1. The germline gives CDR1 SGHNT, CDR2 YYREEE (reference sequence). With V trimmed by 4 bases and J by 6 bases, 6 bases remained unmatched. The CDR3 is 13 residues long. The CDR3 loop reads CASSPDRDSEAFF. CDR3 in DNA: TGTGCCAGCAGCCCTGACAGGGACTCTGAAGCTTTCTTT. The variable domain in full, completed from reference TRBV5-4 and TRBJ1-1, reads ETGVTQSPTHLIKTRGQQVTLRCSSQSGHNTVSWYQQALGQGPQFIFQYYREEENGRGNFPPRFSGLQFPNYSSELNVNALELDDSALYLCASSPDRDSEAFFGQGTRLTVV.

The rearrangement links TRBV6-1 to TRBJ2-7, with 7 positions matching TRBD1. V was clipped by 8 bases and J by 5 bases; unmatched bases: 6. CDR1 MNHNS and CDR2 SASEGT come from the germline V gene. The CDR3 consists of 12 residues. The CDR3 spells CASGIGGDEQYF. The CDR3 nucleotides read TGTGCCAGCGGGATAGGGGGCGACGAGCAGTACTTC.

V and J are TRBV2 and TRBJ2-7; 7 nucleotides match TRBD2. V lost 11 bases to trimming and J lost 2 bases; unmatched junction nucleotides: 12. Germline V gene lookup returns CDR1 SNHLY and CDR2 FYNNEI. There are 14 residues in the CDR3. The CDR3 sequence is CAAGGRAPPYEQYF. For the CDR3, the DNA is TGTGCCGCCGGGGGGAGGGCACCCCCCTACGAGCAGTACTTC.

The V and J genes are TRBV11-2 and TRBJ2-7; 12 positions agree with TRBD2. There are 17 residues in the CDR3. CDR1 and CDR2 from the germline V gene are SGHAT and FQNNGV. After removal of 0 bases from V and 3 bases from J, the junction contained 6 bases not matched to a gene. In DNA, the CDR3 is TGTGCCAGCAGCTTAGATGAGGGGACTAGCGGGTACTACGAGCAGTACTTC. It encodes CASSLDEGTSGYYEQYF.